This TCR beta chain was documented in a study of blood T cell repertoires in COVID-19. TCRdb keeps only in-frame clones here, not all; method: immunoSEQ multiplex PCR. The repertoire holds roughly 200,000 clones, with around nine tenths as singletons. Deletions cut 0 bases from V and 8 bases from J, with 6 bases between. Germline V gene sequence: CDR1 SGDLS, CDR2 YYNGEE. This CDR3 comprises 13 residues. The chain is built from TRBV9 and TRBJ1-6; D is unresolved. The sample comprised PBMCs or T cells enriched from blood (not recorded which). The TCR was taken from a woman in her thirties with acute COVID-19. The CDR3 DNA is TGTGCCAGCAGCGTAGCCTTAGATTCACCCCTCCACTTT. Protein sequence: CASSVALDSPLHF.